The 27 T cell receptor beta chains reported below all come from one sample, sequenced in a study of CD8 T cells in ankylosing spondylitis. Antigens of these TCRs are unknown. Study-level points and caveats: Seemingly distinctive of ankylosing spondylitis blood was a TCR beta motif formed by eight highly homologous variants.

TCRdb used MiXCR to reprocess the 5' RACE reads, holding one entry per CDR3 protein. Seen here are 450,000 to 550,000 distinct CDR3 sequences, approximately 5.3% observed once, and the top ten hold around 3.4%. Material: blood, either unsorted or a sorted T cell fraction (not recorded which). Receptors originate from a male donor with ankylosing spondylitis.

The V gene is TRBV28, the J gene TRBJ2-3; 8 bases line up with TRBD1. Germline V lookup: CDR1 MDHEN, CDR2 SYDVKM. V lost 8 bases, J lost 4 bases, and 20 bases stayed unmatched. There are 18 residues in the CDR3. Written as DNA, the CDR3 is TGTGCCAGCGGCACGCGACGAGCAGGGGGCCCTTTCCCAGATACGCAGTATTTT. It encodes CASGTRRAGGPFPDTQYF.

The CDR3 region has the DNA TGCAGTGCTAGAGTGGGATCGGCGGGGCCCTACGAGCAGTACTTC. Encoded protein: CSARVGSAGPYEQYF. The chain uses TRBV20-1 and TRBJ2-7; D might be TRBD2 (6 bases). In germline, CDR1 is DFQATT, CDR2 SNEGSKA (reference sequence). The CDR3 is 15 amino acids. V lost 1 base and J 2 bases, leaving 15 bases between the germline ends.

This clonotype occurred many times. The chain employs TRBV20-1 and TRBJ2-5; 8 bases map to TRBD2. Looked up from germline, CDR1 is DFQATT and CDR2 is SNEGSKA (reference sequence). The V gene end was trimmed by 4 bases and the J gene end by 7 bases; junction bases not matched to a gene: 5. CDR3 size: 12 residues. This chain's CDR3 is CSAIGTSWTQYF. Written as DNA, the CDR3 is TGCAGTGCTATCGGGACTAGTTGGACCCAGTACTTC.

This clonotype was counted at least ten times. This chain connects TRBV7-6 to TRBJ1-1, with D uncertain. Germline assignment: CDR1 SGHVS and CDR2 FNYEAQ. This CDR3 region has 13 residues. With 1 base removed from V and 10 bases from J, the gap between germline ends came to 13 bases. This CDR3 reads CASSLVAGSGAFF. DNA of the CDR3: TGTGCCAGCAGCTTAGTGGCGGGTAGTGGAGCTTTCTTT.

This clonotype occurred many times. The gene calls are TRBV29-1 and TRBJ1-1, with 7 bases that match TRBD1. Germline-derived CDR1 and CDR2 are SQVTM and ANQGSEA. The CDR3 is 15 amino acids. V lost 4 bases and J lost 0; bases outside the gene matches: 8. CDR3 coding DNA: TGCAGCGTTGGGCCGACAGGGTTAATGAACACTGAAGCTTTCTTT. Residues: CSVGPTGLMNTEAFF.

The rearrangement uses TRBV5-3 and TRBJ2-1; no reliable D call. TRBV5-3 is an ORF for which the function is uncertain. Trimming pared 9 bases from V and 9 bases from J, leaving 28 bases between. This CDR3 is 16 amino acids long. CDR3 region: CAISPGLLCRVSEQFF. The CDR3 DNA reads as TGTGCCATCAGCCCCGGGCTACTCTGCCGGGTAAGTGAGCAGTTCTTC.

This clonotype was found many times. The J gene is TRBJ1-4, the V gene TRBV20-1; tentative D call: TRBD1 (5 bases). CDR1 is DFQATT and CDR2 is SNEGSKA in the germline V gene (reference sequence). Trimming pared 1 base from V and 3 bases from J, leaving 12 bases between. CDR3 length: 15 amino acids. This CDR3 is CSARATAGPNEKLFF. For the CDR3, the DNA is TGCAGTGCTAGAGCAACGGCAGGGCCTAATGAAAAACTGTTTTTT.

This clonotype was seen at least ten times. The rearrangement links TRBV5-6 to TRBJ2-1; D call uncertain. Per the germline V gene, CDR1 is SGHDT and CDR2 is YYEEEE. V lost 0 bases and J lost 2, with 9 bases in between. This CDR3 region has 15 residues. CDR3 protein: CASSLVARPYNEQFF. The CDR3 DNA follows: TGTGCCAGCAGCTTGGTTGCCCGTCCCTACAATGAGCAGTTCTTC.

The chain carries TRBV30 and TRBJ1-1, with a possible D match to TRBD1 (6 bases). This CDR3 is 13 amino acids long. Between the trimmed V and J ends, which lost 5 bases and 0 bases, there was a span of 10 bases. The germline gives CDR1 GTSNPN, CDR2 SVGIG (reference sequence). The CDR3: CAWDGQMNTEAFF. The CDR3 DNA is TGTGCCTGGGACGGACAGATGAACACTGAAGCTTTCTTT.

This clonotype has just a few counts. The rearrangement uses TRBV18 and TRBJ1-5; 10 nucleotides align to TRBD1. This CDR3 has 15 residues. The germline V gene encodes CDR1 KGHSH and CDR2 LQKENI. Trimming removed 3 bases from V and 6 bases from J; junction bases left unmatched: 5. This CDR3 is CASSPGTGVAQPQHF. The CDR3 nucleotides are TGTGCCAGCTCACCTGGGACAGGGGTGGCTCAGCCCCAGCATTTT.

Many counts were recorded for this clonotype. The chain carries TRBV18 and TRBJ2-2, with D unclear. V was clipped by 6 bases and J by 4 bases, with 6 bases between them. Germline V CDR1 and CDR2: KGHSH, LQKENI. CDR3 length: 12 residues. CDR3 nucleotide sequence: TGTGCCAGCTCGCGAGTCACCGGGGAGCTGTTTTTT. Translation gives CASSRVTGELFF.

This clonotype was counted ten times or more. V usage is TRBV7-2 and J usage is TRBJ2-5; 10 nucleotides line up with TRBD2. J was trimmed by 5 bases and V by 5 bases; bases with no gene match: 11. Germline V gives CDR1 SGHTA, CDR2 FQGNSA. The CDR3 totals 16 residues. In nucleotides, the CDR3 is TGTGCCAGCAGCCCTTCCCTAGCGGGGGTAGGGGAGACCCAGTACTTC. This gives the protein CASSPSLAGVGETQYF.

This clonotype showed up many times. The V gene is TRBV6-2 or TRBV6-3, the J gene TRBJ2-7; the D gene is possibly TRBD2 (5 bases). Germline CDR1 reads MNHEY; CDR2 reads SVGEGT. V lost 6 bases to trimming and J lost 3 bases, with 18 bases between them. CDR3 size: 15 residues. CDR3 amino acids: CASSPPPTRYYEQYF. The CDR3 bases are TGTGCCAGCAGCCCTCCTCCAACTAGATACTACGAGCAGTACTTC.

The chain combines TRBV4-3 with TRBJ1-2; 7 nucleotides align to TRBD1. The J segment lost 3 bases and the V segment lost 0 bases, leaving 4 bases of the junction unmatched. In germline, CDR1 is LGHNA, CDR2 YSLEER. The CDR3 covers 15 residues. The CDR3 loop is CASSQDQGQYYGYTF. In DNA form, the CDR3 reads TGCGCCAGCAGCCAAGATCAGGGACAGTACTATGGCTACACCTTC.

This clonotype occurred many times. The gene calls are TRBV29-1 and TRBJ1-5; 8 bases map to TRBD1. The CDR3 runs to 13 residues. The germline V gene encodes CDR1 SQVTM and CDR2 ANQGSEA. The V segment lost 4 bases and the J segment 4 bases; nucleotides outside the gene matches: 3. CDR3 in amino acids: CSVAWDRNQPQHF. The CDR3 region has the DNA TGCAGCGTTGCGTGGGACAGGAATCAGCCCCAGCATTTT.

Many counts were recorded for this clonotype. The rearrangement joins TRBV20-1 to TRBJ1-1; D gene unclear. The CDR3 is made up of 13 amino acids. V was shortened by 7 bases and J by 3 bases, with 15 bases between the two germline ends. Germline CDR1 and CDR2: DFQATT and SNEGSKA (reference sequence). The CDR3 region has the DNA TGCAGTGGACTGCAGAGGTCCTACACTGAAGCTTTCTTT. Residues: CSGLQRSYTEAFF.

The sample holds many counts of this clonotype. V usage is TRBV11-2 and J usage is TRBJ1-3, with 7 bases aligning to TRBD1. The CDR3 runs 16 residues. The V gene's germline CDR1 is SGHAT and CDR2 FQNNGV. V trimming: 5 bases; J trimming: 0 bases; junction bases outside the gene matches: 7. The CDR3 DNA is TGTGCCAGCAGCCCCGGACAGGACCTCTCTGGAAACACCATATATTTT. Translated: CASSPGQDLSGNTIYF. Full variable domain (missing parts from reference TRBV11-2 and TRBJ1-3): EAGVAQSPRYKIIEKRQSVAFWCNPISGHATLYWYQQILGQGPKLLIQFQNNGVVDDSQLPKDRFSAERLKGVDSTLKIQPAKLEDSAVYLCASSPGQDLSGNTIYFGEGSWLTVV.

This clonotype appeared many times. The chain joins TRBV9 to TRBJ1-6; possible D gene TRBD1, 6 bases. The CDR3 is 16 residues long. Trimming pared 0 bases from V and 3 bases from J, leaving 10 bases between. Germline lookup yields CDR1 SGDLS and CDR2 YYNGEE. The CDR3 bases are TGTGCCAGCAGCGTAGCGGACAGTGACTATAATTCACCCCTCCACTTT. It specifies CASSVADSDYNSPLHF.

The table lists this clonotype with many counts. At one boundary the junction diverges from the germline segment, which might be a read error. The CDR3 region is CASSTPTSGRDF. The CDR3, as DNA: TGTGCCAGCAGCACCCCAACTAGCGGGAGGGACTTC. The V and J genes are TRBV7-2 and TRBJ2-7; 13 bases are a match to TRBD2. This CDR3 comprises 12 residues. From germline, CDR1 is SGHTA and CDR2 FQGNSA.

This clonotype came up many times. The rearrangement links TRBV15 to TRBJ1-4; the D is unclear. Trimming removed 4 bases from V and 14 bases from J, with 17 bases in between. The CDR3 runs 13 residues. Germline assignment: CDR1 LNHNV and CDR2 YYDKDF (reference sequence). The CDR3 nucleotides are TGTGCCACCAGCACCTGGTCGCGGGTACGCCTGTTTTTT. Its protein is CATSTWSRVRLFF.

This clonotype came up many times. The chain couples TRBV12-3 or TRBV12-4 to TRBJ1-5; 7 positions match TRBD1. This CDR3 spans 16 amino acids. Trimming at V came to 3 bases and at J to 6 bases, leaving 11 bases not matched to a gene. CDR3 nucleotides: TGTGCCAGCAGTTTTCCCGACAGGGTGGGGCGTCAGCCCCAGCATTTT. Translated: CASSFPDRVGRQPQHF.

This clonotype was counted only a few times. V and J are TRBV10-1 and TRBJ2-7, with 7 positions matching TRBD2. The junction had 13 bases not matched to a gene; V was cut back by 2 bases and J by 6 bases. This CDR3 spans 16 amino acids. CDR1 WNHNN and CDR2 SYGVQD come from the germline V gene (reference sequence). As DNA, the CDR3 is TGCGCCAGCAGTGAGACTTGGACTAGTAGAACAAGCGAGCAGTACTTC. Translation: CASSETWTSRTSEQYF.

This clonotype came up a few times. The CDR3 DNA reads as TGTGCCAGCAGCCCTGCGCGGACAGGGGAAAACACTGAAGCTTTCTTT. Residues: CASSPARTGENTEAFF. This chain joins TRBV5-6 and TRBJ1-1; 9 nucleotides line up with TRBD1. Per the germline V gene, CDR1 is SGHDT and CDR2 is YYEEEE. After removal of 4 bases from V and 2 bases from J, the junction contained 9 bases not matched to a gene. This CDR3 is 16 amino acids long.

This clonotype was detected only a few times. The chain employs TRBV29-1 and TRBJ2-7; the match to TRBD1 covers 7 bases. J lost 5 bases, V lost 0 bases, and 7 bases had no gene match. The CDR3 loop spans 14 amino acids. In germline, CDR1 is SQVTM, CDR2 ANQGSEA. The CDR3 spells CSVEDRWTGNEQYF. The CDR3 nucleotides are TGCAGCGTTGAAGATCGGTGGACAGGCAACGAGCAGTACTTC.

The table lists this clonotype with many counts. The V gene is TRBV28, the J gene TRBJ1-5; 7 bases are a match to TRBD1. Trimming at V came to 8 bases and at J to 2 bases, leaving 12 bases not matched to a gene. The CDR3 totals 16 residues. Germline V gene sequence: CDR1 MDHEN, CDR2 SYDVKM. As DNA, the CDR3 is TGTGCCAGCTACGGACAGGCTTTCAGAGGCAATCAGCCCCAGCATTTT. Translated, it gives CASYGQAFRGNQPQHF.

This clonotype has a count of ten or more. J is TRBJ1-2 and V is TRBV4-1, with a possible D match to TRBD1 (5 bases). V shed 5 bases and J shed 2 bases, with 15 bases lying between them. The CDR3 extends over 15 amino acids. CDR1 MGHRA and CDR2 YSYEKL come from the germline V gene. DNA of the CDR3: TGCGCCAGCAGCTCGACCAGGGTATCCAACTATGGCTACACCTTC. It codes for CASSSTRVSNYGYTF.

This clonotype was found many times. The chain has TRBV5-1 and TRBJ2-7; no definite D call. CDR1 is SGHRS, CDR2 YFSETQ, per germline. This CDR3 is built from 15 residues. Trimming left V 1 base short and J 5 bases short, with 16 bases between. The CDR3 nucleotides read TGCGCCAGCAGCTTGATCCCATCCGAAACAGACGAGCAGTACTTC. Its protein product is CASSLIPSETDEQYF.